This TCR beta chain stems from a study of blood T cell repertoires in COVID-19. As for the study in general: Sites in the United States, Italy and Spain provided acute and convalescent COVID-19 samples. Nucleic acid was either cDNA or gDNA, and it came from T cells, B-cell-depleted T cells, or PBMCs.

Unmatched junction bases numbered 8, after V lost 3 bases and J lost 5 bases. CDR1 and CDR2 from the germline V gene are SGHNT and YYREEE (reference sequence). The CDR3 runs to 15 residues. Authors' processing steps: Amplified reference gene primers provided the basis for estimating nucleated cell counts. Here immunoSEQ multiplex PCR was the method, and the copy in TCRdb shows in-frame clones only, minus some. That table gives V, J and clone size, and the DNA gave D and trimming. Here the sample spans 300,000 to 400,000 clones, around 87% being singletons. Material for sequencing was peripheral blood. J is TRBJ2-7 and V is TRBV5-4; TRBD2 aligns across 10 bases. This TCR came from a woman aged 50 to 60 who had recovered from COVID-19. CDR3: CASSWRGTSVDEQYF. CDR3 coding DNA: TGTGCCAGCAGCTGGAGAGGGACTAGCGTCGACGAGCAGTACTTC.